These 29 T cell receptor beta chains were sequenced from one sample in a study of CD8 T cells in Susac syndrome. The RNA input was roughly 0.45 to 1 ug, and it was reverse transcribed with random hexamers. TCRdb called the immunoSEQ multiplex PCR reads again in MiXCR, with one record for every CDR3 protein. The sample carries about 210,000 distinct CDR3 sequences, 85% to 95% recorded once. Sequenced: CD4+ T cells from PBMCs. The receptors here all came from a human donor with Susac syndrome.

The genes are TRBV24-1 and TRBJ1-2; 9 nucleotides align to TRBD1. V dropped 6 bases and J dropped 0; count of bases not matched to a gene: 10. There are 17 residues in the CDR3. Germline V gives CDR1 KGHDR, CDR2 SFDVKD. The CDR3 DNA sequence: TGTGCCACCAGTCCGATCGGACAGGGGAAATCTAACTATGGCTACACCTTC. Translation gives CATSPIGQGKSNYGYTF.

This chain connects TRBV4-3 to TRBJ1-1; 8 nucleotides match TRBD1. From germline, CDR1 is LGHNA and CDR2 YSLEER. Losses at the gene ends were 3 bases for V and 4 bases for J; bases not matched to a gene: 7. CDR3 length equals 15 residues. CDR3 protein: CASSHLQGGSTEAFF. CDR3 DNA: TGCGCCAGCAGCCACTTACAGGGGGGAAGCACTGAAGCTTTCTTT.

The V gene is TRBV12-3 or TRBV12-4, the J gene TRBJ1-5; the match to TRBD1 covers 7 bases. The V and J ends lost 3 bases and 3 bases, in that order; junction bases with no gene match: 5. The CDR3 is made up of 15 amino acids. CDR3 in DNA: TGTGCCAGCAGTTTCGGAGGGGGCATCAATCAGCCCCAGCATTTT. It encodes CASSFGGGINQPQHF.

The CDR3 bases are TGTGCCAGGACGAGGGGGCCCCAGGGCAATGAGCAGTTCTTC. It encodes CARTRGPQGNEQFF. This chain joins TRBV11-3 and TRBJ2-1; 7 bases line up with TRBD1. J was trimmed by 6 bases and V by 9 bases; bases with no gene match: 11. Germline V CDR1 and CDR2: SGHNT, YENEEA. CDR3 size: 14 residues.

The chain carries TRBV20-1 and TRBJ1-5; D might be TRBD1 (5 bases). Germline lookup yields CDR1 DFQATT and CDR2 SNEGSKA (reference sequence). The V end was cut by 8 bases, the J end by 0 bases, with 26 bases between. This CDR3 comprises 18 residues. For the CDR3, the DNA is TGCAGTCCACCGAAATGTGTAGGGATGGGGGATAGCAATCAGCCCCAGCATTTT. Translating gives CSPPKCVGMGDSNQPQHF.

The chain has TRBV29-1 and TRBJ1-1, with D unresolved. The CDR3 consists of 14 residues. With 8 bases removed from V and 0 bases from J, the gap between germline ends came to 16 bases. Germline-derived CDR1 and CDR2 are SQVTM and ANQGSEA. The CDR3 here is CSTRGQTLNTEAFF. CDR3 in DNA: TGCAGCACCCGAGGGCAGACCCTGAACACTGAAGCTTTCTTT.

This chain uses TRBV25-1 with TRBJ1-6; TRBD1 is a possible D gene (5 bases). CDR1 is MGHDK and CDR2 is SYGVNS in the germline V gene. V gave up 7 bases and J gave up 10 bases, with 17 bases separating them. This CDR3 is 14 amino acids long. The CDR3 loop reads CASTGGKGSSPLHF. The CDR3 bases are TGTGCCAGCACCGGCGGGAAGGGGAGCTCACCCCTCCACTTT.

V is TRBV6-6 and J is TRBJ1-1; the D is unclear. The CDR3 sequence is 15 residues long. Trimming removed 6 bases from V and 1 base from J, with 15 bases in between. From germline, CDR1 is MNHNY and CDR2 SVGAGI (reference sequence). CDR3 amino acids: CASRAGSRGNTEAFF. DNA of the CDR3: TGTGCCAGCAGGGCGGGTAGCCGGGGGAACACTGAAGCTTTCTTT.

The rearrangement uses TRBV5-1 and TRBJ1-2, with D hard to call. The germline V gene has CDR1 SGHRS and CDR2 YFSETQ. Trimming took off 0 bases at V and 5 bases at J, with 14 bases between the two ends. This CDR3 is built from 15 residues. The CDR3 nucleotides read TGCGCCAGCAGCTTGGTCACTAACGGCGGGTATGGCTACACCTTC. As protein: CASSLVTNGGYGYTF.

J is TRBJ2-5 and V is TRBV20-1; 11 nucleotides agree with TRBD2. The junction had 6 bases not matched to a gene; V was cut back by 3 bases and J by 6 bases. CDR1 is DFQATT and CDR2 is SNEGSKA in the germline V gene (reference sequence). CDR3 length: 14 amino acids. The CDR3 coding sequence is TGCAGTGCTAGGGTAGCGGGGGGGCCGCAGACCCAGTACTTC. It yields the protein CSARVAGGPQTQYF.

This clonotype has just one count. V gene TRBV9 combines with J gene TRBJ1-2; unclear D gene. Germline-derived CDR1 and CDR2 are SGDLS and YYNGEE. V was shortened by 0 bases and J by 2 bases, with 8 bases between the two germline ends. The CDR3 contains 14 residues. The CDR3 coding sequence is TGTGCCAGCAGCGTAGAGGGCAGCAACTATGGCTACACCTTC. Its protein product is CASSVEGSNYGYTF. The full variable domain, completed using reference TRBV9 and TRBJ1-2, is DSGVTQTPKHLITATGQRVTLRCSPRSGDLSVYWYQQSLDQGLQFLIQYYNGEERAKGNILERFSAQQFPDLHSELNLSSLELGDSALYFCASSVEGSNYGYTFGSGTRLTVV.

The CDR3 protein is CSGVSTSWGNTEAFF. CDR3 bases: TGCAGCGGCGTCTCCACGTCTTGGGGGAACACTGAAGCTTTCTTT. The chain employs TRBV29-1 and TRBJ1-1; D is unclear. The CDR3 is 15 residues long. CDR1 is SQVTM and CDR2 is ANQGSEA in the germline V gene. V was pared by 7 bases and J by 1 base, with 19 bases between.

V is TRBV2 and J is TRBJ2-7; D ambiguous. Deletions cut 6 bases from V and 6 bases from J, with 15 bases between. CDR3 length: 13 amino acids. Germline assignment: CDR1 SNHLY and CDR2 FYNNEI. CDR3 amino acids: CASSTSGLGEQYF. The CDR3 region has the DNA TGTGCCAGCAGCACTTCCGGGCTTGGCGAGCAGTACTTC.

CDR3 sequence: CASSTTAANTGELFF. The CDR3 bases are TGTGCCAGCAGCACCACGGCAGCGAACACCGGGGAGCTGTTTTTT. The chain links TRBV12-3 or TRBV12-4 to TRBJ2-2, with D unresolved. This CDR3 spans 15 amino acids. Trimming stripped 6 bases from V and 0 bases from J, with 11 bases between.

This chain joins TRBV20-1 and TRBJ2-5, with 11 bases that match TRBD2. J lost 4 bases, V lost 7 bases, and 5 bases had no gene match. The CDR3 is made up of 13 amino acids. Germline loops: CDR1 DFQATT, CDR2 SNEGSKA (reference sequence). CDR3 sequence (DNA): TGCAGTGGTAGCGGGGGGGCAGGAGAGACCCAGTACTTC. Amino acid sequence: CSGSGGAGETQYF.

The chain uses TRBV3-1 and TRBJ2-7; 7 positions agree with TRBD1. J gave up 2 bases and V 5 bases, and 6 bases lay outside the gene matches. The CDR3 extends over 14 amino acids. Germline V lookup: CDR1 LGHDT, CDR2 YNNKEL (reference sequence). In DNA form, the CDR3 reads TGTGCCAGCAGCGACAGGGTACGGCCCTACGAGCAGTACTTC. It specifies CASSDRVRPYEQYF.

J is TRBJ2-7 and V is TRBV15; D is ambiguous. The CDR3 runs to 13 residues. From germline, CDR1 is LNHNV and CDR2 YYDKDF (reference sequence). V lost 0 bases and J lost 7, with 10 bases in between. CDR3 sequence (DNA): TGTGCCACCAGCAGAGATCAAGAAGGGGAGCAGTACTTC. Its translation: CATSRDQEGEQYF.

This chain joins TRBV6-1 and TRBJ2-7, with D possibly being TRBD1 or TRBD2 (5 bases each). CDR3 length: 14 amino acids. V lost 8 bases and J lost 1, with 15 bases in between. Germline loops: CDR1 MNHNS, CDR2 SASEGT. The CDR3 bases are TGTGCCAGCGGGGTAGGGACGTCTTCCTACGAGCAGTACTTC. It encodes CASGVGTSSYEQYF.

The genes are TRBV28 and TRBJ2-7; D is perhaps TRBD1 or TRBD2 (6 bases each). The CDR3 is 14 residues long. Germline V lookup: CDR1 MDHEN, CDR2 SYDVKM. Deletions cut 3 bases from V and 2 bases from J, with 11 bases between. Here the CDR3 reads CASSFGGGPYEQYF. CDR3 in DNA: TGTGCCAGCAGTTTCGGTGGGGGGCCCTACGAGCAGTACTTC. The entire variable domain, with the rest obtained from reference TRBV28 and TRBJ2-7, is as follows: DVKVTQSSRYLVKRTGEKVFLECVQDMDHENMFWYRQDPGLGLRLIYFSYDVKMKEKGDIPEGYSVSREKKERFSLILESASTNQTSMYLCASSFGGGPYEQYFGPGTRLTVT.

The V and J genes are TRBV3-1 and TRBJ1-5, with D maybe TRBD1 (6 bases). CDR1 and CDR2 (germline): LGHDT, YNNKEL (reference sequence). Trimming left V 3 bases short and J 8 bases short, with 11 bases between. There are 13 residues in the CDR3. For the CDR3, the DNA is TGTGCCAGCAGCCACAGGGGAAGGGAGCCCCAGCATTTT. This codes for CASSHRGREPQHF.

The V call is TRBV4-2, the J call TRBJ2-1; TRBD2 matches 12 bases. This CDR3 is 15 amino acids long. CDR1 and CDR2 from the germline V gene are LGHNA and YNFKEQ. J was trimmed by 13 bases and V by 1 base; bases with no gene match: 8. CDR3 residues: CASSQVRLAGGGQFF. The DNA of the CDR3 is TGTGCCAGCAGCCAAGTCCGGCTAGCGGGGGGGGGACAGTTCTTC.

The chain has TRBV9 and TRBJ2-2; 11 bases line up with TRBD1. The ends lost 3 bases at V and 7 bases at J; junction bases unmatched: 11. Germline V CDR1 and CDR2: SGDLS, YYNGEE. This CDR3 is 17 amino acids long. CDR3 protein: CASSATKGQGAGGELFF. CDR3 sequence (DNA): TGTGCCAGCAGCGCAACTAAAGGACAGGGGGCAGGCGGGGAGCTGTTTTTT. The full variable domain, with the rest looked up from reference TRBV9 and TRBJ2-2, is DSGVTQTPKHLITATGQRVTLRCSPRSGDLSVYWYQQSLDQGLQFLIQYYNGEERAKGNILERFSAQQFPDLHSELNLSSLELGDSALYFCASSATKGQGAGGELFFGEGSRLTVL.

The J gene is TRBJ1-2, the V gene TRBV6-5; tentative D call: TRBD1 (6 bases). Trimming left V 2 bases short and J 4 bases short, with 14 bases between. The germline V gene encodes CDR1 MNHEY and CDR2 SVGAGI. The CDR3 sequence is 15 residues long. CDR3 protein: CASSYGLQGSYGYTF. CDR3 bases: TGTGCCAGCAGTTACGGGTTACAGGGCTCCTATGGCTACACCTTC.

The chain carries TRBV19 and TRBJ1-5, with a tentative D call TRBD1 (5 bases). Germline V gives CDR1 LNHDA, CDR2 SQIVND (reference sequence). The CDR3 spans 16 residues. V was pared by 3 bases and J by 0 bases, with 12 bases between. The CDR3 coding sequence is TGTGCCAGTAGTATGGTGGCGGGGGGTAGCAATCAGCCCCAGCATTTT. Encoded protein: CASSMVAGGSNQPQHF. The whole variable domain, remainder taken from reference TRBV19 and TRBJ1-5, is DGGITQSPKYLFRKEGQNVTLSCEQNLNHDAMYWYRQDPGQGLRLIYYSQIVNDFQKGDIAEGYSVSREKKESFPLTVTSAQKNPTAFYLCASSMVAGGSNQPQHFGDGTRLSIL.

The CDR3 DNA follows: TGTGCCAGCAGTGATATAGACCGACGGGATGAAAAACTGTTTTTT. Amino acids: CASSDIDRRDEKLFF. The chain uses TRBV12-3 or TRBV12-4 and TRBJ1-4; the D is unclear. V dropped 5 bases and J dropped 6 bases, with 16 bases sitting between them. The CDR3 is 15 amino acids.

The CDR3 loop reads CSVRGTETYEQYF. The CDR3, as DNA: TGCAGCGTTAGAGGGACAGAGACCTACGAGCAGTACTTC. The chain employs TRBV29-1 and TRBJ2-7, with 7 bases aligning to TRBD1. This CDR3 has 13 residues. V shed 5 bases, J shed 2 bases, and the junction held 6 bases outside the gene matches. Germline CDR1 reads SQVTM; CDR2 reads ANQGSEA.

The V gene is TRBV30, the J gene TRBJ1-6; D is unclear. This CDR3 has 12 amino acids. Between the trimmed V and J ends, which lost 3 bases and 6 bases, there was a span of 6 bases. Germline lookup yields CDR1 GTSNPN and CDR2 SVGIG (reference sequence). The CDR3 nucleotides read TGTGCCTGGAGGCCACTTAATTCACCCCTCCACTTT. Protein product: CAWRPLNSPLHF. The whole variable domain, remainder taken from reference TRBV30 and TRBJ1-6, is SQTIHQWPATLVQPVGSPLSLECTVEGTSNPNLYWYRQAAGRGLQLLFYSVGIGQISSEVPQNLSASRPQDRQFILSSKKLLLSDSGFYLCAWRPLNSPLHFGNGTRLTVT.

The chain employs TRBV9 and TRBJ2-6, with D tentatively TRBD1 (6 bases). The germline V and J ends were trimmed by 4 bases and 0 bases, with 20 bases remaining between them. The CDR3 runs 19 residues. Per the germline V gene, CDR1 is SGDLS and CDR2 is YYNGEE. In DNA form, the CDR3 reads TGTGCCAGCAGCCGGGTACAGGGATTAAGGGGCTCTGGGGCCAACGTCCTGACTTTC. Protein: CASSRVQGLRGSGANVLTF.

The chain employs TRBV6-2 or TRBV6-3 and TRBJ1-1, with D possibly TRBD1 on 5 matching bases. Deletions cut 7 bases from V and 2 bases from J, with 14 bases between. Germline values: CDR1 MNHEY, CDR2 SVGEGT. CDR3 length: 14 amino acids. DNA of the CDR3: TGTGCCAGCACTCCGCCGGGGGAAAACACTGAAGCTTTCTTT. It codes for CASTPPGENTEAFF.